The clone carrying this T cell receptor (beta chain) was recorded at least ten times. Its antigen is not identified. A much larger clone sits a single nucleotide away, making a read error possible. The cDNA was generated through 5'RACE incorporating 10-nucleotide random UMIs. In each sequencing run, over 180 million TCR-beta sequences were generated from 15-18 subjects. Each CDR3 protein gets one entry after TCRdb re-called the 5' RACE reads with MiXCR. The sample has around 32,000 distinct CDR3 sequences, around 10% seen once; the top ten hold about 5.8%. The data belong to a study of neurological immune-mediated disorders. General observations from the study: No CDR3 amino acid sequences recurred among expanded clones across subjects, suggesting private repertoires in all groups.

It was from 2 million PBMCs stored at -80 C that the unsorted libraries were obtained. Sample: PBMCs. The sequence came from a woman aged 55-70 years in good health.

Here the CDR3 reads CASSISTGMNTGEPFF. In nucleotides, the CDR3 is TGCGCCAGCAGCATATCGACAGGGATGAACACCGGGGAGCCGTTTTTT. The chain employs TRBV5-1 and TRBJ2-2, with 7 positions matching TRBD1. The CDR3 spans 16 residues. Germline V gene sequence: CDR1 SGHRS, CDR2 YFSETQ.